Following are 20 T cell receptor beta chains from one sample sequenced in a study of T cells in pancreatic ductal adenocarcinoma. Selected pancreatic ductal adenocarcinoma patients had undergone surgery without neoadjuvant therapy. Clones were read by immunoSEQ multiplex PCR, and TCRdb kept only the in-frame ones, dropping some. The table has approximately 97,000 clones, over 90% seen once. Material for sequencing was PBMCs. Receptors originate from a human donor with pancreatic ductal adenocarcinoma.

This chain links TRBV6-5 with TRBJ1-4, with a tentative D call TRBD1 (6 bases). Germline V gene data show CDR1 as MNHEY and CDR2 as SVGAGI. The V gene lost 2 bases and the J gene lost 2 bases, with 6 bases spanning the gap. The CDR3 contains 14 residues. This chain's CDR3 is CASSYGGTNEKLFF. The DNA of the CDR3 is TGTGCCAGCAGTTACGGGGGCACTAATGAAAAACTGTTTTTT.

The chain combines TRBV28 with TRBJ1-1, with D possibly matching TRBD1 (5 bases). Germline V gives CDR1 MDHEN, CDR2 SYDVKM. V was cut by 6 bases and J by 2 bases, with 10 bases left in between. There are 13 residues in the CDR3. The CDR3 DNA reads as TGTGCCAGCAGCCCAGACAGTAACACTGAAGCTTTCTTT. It yields the protein CASSPDSNTEAFF.

The rearrangement links TRBV6-5 to TRBJ1-1; a weak D match, TRBD1 (5 bases). The CDR3 contains 12 residues. Germline CDR1 MNHEY, CDR2 SVGAGI. V lost 6 bases to trimming and J lost 5 bases, with 10 bases between them. The chain's CDR3 is CASRGLETEAFF. The CDR3 DNA sequence: TGTGCCAGCAGGGGGCTTGAAACTGAAGCTTTCTTT.

The chain employs TRBV5-1 and TRBJ2-3; TRBD2 is a possible D gene (6 bases). V lost 0 bases, J lost 4 bases, and 9 bases lay in between. Per germline, CDR1 SGHRS and CDR2 YFSETQ. The CDR3 covers 14 residues. DNA for the CDR3: TGCGCCAGCAGCTTGGCCGGGAGAGCAGATACGCAGTATTTT. This translates into CASSLAGRADTQYF.

V usage is TRBV7-2 and J usage is TRBJ2-7; 8 bases are a match to TRBD2. Germline V gene lookup returns CDR1 SGHTA and CDR2 FQGNSA. The CDR3 spans 14 residues. The ends lost 3 bases at V and 3 bases at J; junction bases unmatched: 4. In DNA form, the CDR3 reads TGTGCCAGCAGCTTGGGGCTAGCGGGCTACGAGCAGTACTTC. Translating it yields CASSLGLAGYEQYF.

The count of this clone is one. This chain uses TRBV19 with TRBJ2-5, with D uncertain. The CDR3 contains 12 residues. The V end was cut by 5 bases, the J end by 5 bases, with 9 bases between. The germline V gene has CDR1 LNHDA and CDR2 SQIVND (reference sequence). The CDR3 sequence is CASSVQAETQYF. The DNA of the CDR3 is TGTGCCAGTAGTGTTCAAGCGGAGACCCAGTACTTC.

This clone was observed a few times. DNA of the CDR3: TGCGCCAGCGCGGCTGGGACAGCTAACTATGGCTACACCTTC. It translates to CASAAGTANYGYTF. V usage is TRBV5-1 and J usage is TRBJ1-2, with 7 bases aligning to TRBD1. In germline, CDR1 is SGHRS, CDR2 YFSETQ. The CDR3 extends over 14 amino acids. Trimming at V came to 7 bases and at J to 0 bases, leaving 6 bases not matched to a gene.

This clone was detected only once. CDR3 in DNA: TGTGCCAGCAGACGCCCTAGCGGTGCTTACGAGCAGTACTTC. Protein sequence: CASRRPSGAYEQYF. V and J are TRBV28 and TRBJ2-7; the match to TRBD2 covers 7 bases. The J segment lost 4 bases and the V segment lost 6 bases, leaving 9 bases of the junction unmatched. CDR3 length equals 14 residues. Per germline, CDR1 MDHEN and CDR2 SYDVKM.

This clone was detected a few times. The V and J genes are TRBV2 and TRBJ1-3, with D unclear. The CDR3 is made up of 12 amino acids. Between the trimmed V and J ends, which lost 4 bases and 4 bases, there was a span of 5 bases. CDR1 and CDR2 from the germline V gene are SNHLY and FYNNEI. The chain's CDR3 is CASSGQGNTIYF. The CDR3 nucleotides read TGTGCCAGCAGTGGTCAGGGAAACACCATATATTTT.

The chain joins TRBV5-5 to TRBJ2-5; maybe TRBD1 (5 bases). Germline CDR1 SGHKS, CDR2 YYEKEE (reference sequence). The CDR3 totals 12 residues. V was trimmed by 5 bases and J by 5 bases, leaving 10 bases between them. The CDR3 nucleotides are TGTGCCAGCAGTCCAGGGATGGAGACCCAGTACTTC. It specifies CASSPGMETQYF.

This clone has only a few counts. The chain recombines TRBV11-2 with TRBJ2-7; D uncertain. Trimming took off 2 bases at V and 6 bases at J, with 11 bases between the two ends. The CDR3 contains 13 residues. In germline, CDR1 is SGHAT, CDR2 FQNNGV. CDR3 amino acids: CASSLNLSGEQYF. The CDR3 DNA reads as TGTGCCAGCAGCTTAAATCTTTCGGGCGAGCAGTACTTC.

The chain is built from TRBV27 and TRBJ2-5, with 8 bases matching TRBD1. The CDR3 has 15 residues. V was clipped by 5 bases and J by 2 bases; unmatched bases: 7. Germline CDR1 and CDR2: MNHEY and SMNVEV (reference sequence). CDR3 region: CASSHGQGLQETQYF. In nucleotides, the CDR3 is TGTGCCAGCAGTCACGGACAGGGTTTACAAGAGACCCAGTACTTC.

The chain carries TRBV20-1 and TRBJ2-1; maybe TRBD1 (5 bases). Germline CDR1 DFQATT, CDR2 SNEGSKA (reference sequence). V was clipped by 3 bases and J by 13 bases, with 13 bases between them. The CDR3 is made up of 11 amino acids. As DNA, the CDR3 is TGCAGTGCTAGTCAAGACAGCTCTCAGTTCTTC. Encoded protein: CSASQDSSQFF.

The chain employs TRBV28 and TRBJ1-1; 7 bases match TRBD1. This CDR3 is 14 amino acids long. Trimming took 6 bases from V and 7 from J; bases not matched to a gene: 11. CDR1 and CDR2 from the germline V gene are MDHEN and SYDVKM. The CDR3 coding sequence is TGTGCCAGCAGCCACACACCACAGGGGAGTGAAGCTTTCTTT. Translating it yields CASSHTPQGSEAFF.

V is TRBV30 and J is TRBJ1-1; 8 bases agree with TRBD1. There are 12 residues in the CDR3. Trimming removed 4 bases from V and 11 bases from J; junction bases left unmatched: 9. The germline V gene has CDR1 GTSNPN and CDR2 SVGIG (reference sequence). In DNA form, the CDR3 reads TGTGCCTGGACTACCGCAGGGGGCGCGGCTTTCTTT. Translation gives CAWTTAGGAAFF.

This chain uses TRBV7-2 with TRBJ2-5; 7 bases agree with TRBD2. Germline loops: CDR1 SGHTA, CDR2 FQGNSA. This CDR3 has 16 residues. V was pared by 5 bases and J by 1 base, with 10 bases of the junction left unmatched. Written as DNA, the CDR3 is TGTGCCAGCAGCGGAGCGGCGGGAGTAATCCAAGAGACCCAGTACTTC. Translating it yields CASSGAAGVIQETQYF.

V gene TRBV25-1 combines with J gene TRBJ1-5; 7 bases map to TRBD1. Germline CDR1 and CDR2: MGHDK and SYGVNS. V was clipped by 8 bases and J by 4 bases; unmatched bases: 5. The CDR3 length is 13 residues. CDR3 protein: CASGRQGNQPQHF. The CDR3 DNA is TGTGCCAGCGGAAGACAGGGAAATCAGCCCCAGCATTTT.

The table lists this clone with a count of one. The rearrangement joins TRBV6-4 to TRBJ2-2, with 8 positions matching TRBD1. V lost 1 base, J lost 7 bases, and 5 bases stayed unmatched. CDR3 size: 15 residues. The germline CDR1 and CDR2 sequences are MRHNA and SNTAGT. CDR3 in DNA: TGTGCCAGCAGTGACTTAGGACAGGGCATCGGGGAGCTGTTTTTT. This codes for CASSDLGQGIGELFF.

The CDR3 reads CASSSGQGYGYTF. CDR3 nucleotides: TGTGCCAGCAGCTCCGGACAGGGCTATGGCTACACCTTC. The rearrangement links TRBV7-3 to TRBJ1-2; 8 bases fit TRBD1. V was pared by 4 bases and J by 4 bases, with 2 bases of the junction left unmatched. CDR3 length: 13 residues. Per the germline V gene, CDR1 is SGHTA and CDR2 is FQGTGA.

The chain couples TRBV28 to TRBJ2-1; D might be TRBD1 (5 bases). In germline, CDR1 is MDHEN, CDR2 SYDVKM. The CDR3 spans 13 residues. The ends were cut back, 5 bases at V and 8 bases at J, with 13 bases in the middle. CDR3 in DNA: TGTGCCAGCAGTGGTAAGGGGTTCGATGAGCAGTTCTTC. Encoded protein: CASSGKGFDEQFF. The full variable domain, with the rest looked up from reference TRBV28 and TRBJ2-1, is DVKVTQSSRYLVKRTGEKVFLECVQDMDHENMFWYRQDPGLGLRLIYFSYDVKMKEKGDIPEGYSVSREKKERFSLILESASTNQTSMYLCASSGKGFDEQFFGPGTRLTVL.